Given below is one TCR beta chain in context. The junction differs from germline at one of its ends, possibly a read error. This sample is drawn from a study of blood T cell repertoires in COVID-19. The overall study: COVID-19 samples collected from the United States, Italy and Spain covered acute and convalescent phases. The analysed material was cDNA or gDNA that came from T cells, B-cell-depleted T cells, or PBMCs.

Germline V gene lookup returns CDR1 SNHLY and CDR2 FYNNEI. The CDR3 contains 17 residues. Sequenced by immunoSEQ multiplex PCR; TCRdb stores in-frame clones only, minus some. Found here are 200,000 to 250,000 clones, 65% to 90% of them singletons; the top ten hold about 9.1%. Sequenced: PBMCs or T cells enriched from blood (not recorded which). The chain is built from TRBV2 and TRBJ2-1; TRBD2 agrees at 15 bases. The TCR was taken from a woman aged 45 to 65 with acute COVID-19. Here the CDR3 DNA reads TGTGCCCGCAGGCGGGGGACTAGCGGGGGGAAATACAATGAGCAGTTCTTC. Translating gives CARRRGTSGGKYNEQFF. Together with reference TRBV2 and TRBJ2-1, the CDR3 gives the full variable domain: EPEVTQTPSHQVTQMGQEVILRCVPISNHLYFYWYRQILGQKVEFLVSFYNNEISEKSEIFDDQFSVERPDGSNFTLKIRSTKLEDSAMYFCARRRGTSGGKYNEQFFGPGTRLTVL.